A single sample gave rise to the 18 T cell receptor beta chains below, sequenced in a study of blood T cell repertoires in COVID-19. The table came from immunoSEQ multiplex PCR; TCRdb's copy has only in-frame clones and leaves some out. The sample shows about 240,000 clones, roughly 87% of them seen only once. Specimen: peripheral blood. The source of these receptors is a man in his 60s who had recovered from COVID-19.

V is TRBV3-1 (or the pseudogene TRBV3-2) and J is TRBJ2-3; TRBD1 matches 7 bases. V shed 4 bases, J shed 5 bases, and the junction held 6 bases outside the gene matches. The germline V gene encodes CDR1 LGHDT and CDR2 YNNKEL (reference sequence). The CDR3 is made up of 14 amino acids. The CDR3 nucleotides read TGTGCCAGCAGCCGGACAGGTAGGGGAGATACGCAGTATTTT. Encoded protein: CASSRTGRGDTQYF.

In nucleotides, the CDR3 is TGTGCCAGCAAGAACGGGAAAGCAGCGCGAGAAAAACTGTTTTTT. It encodes CASKNGKAAREKLFF. J is TRBJ1-4 and V is TRBV6-5; no clear D gene. V was shortened by 7 bases and J by 8 bases, with 20 bases between the two germline ends. Germline V gene data show CDR1 as MNHEY and CDR2 as SVGAGI. This CDR3 comprises 15 residues.

The rearrangement joins TRBV5-1 to TRBJ2-2, with 7 bases aligning to TRBD2. The CDR3 sequence is 16 residues long. Germline V gene data show CDR1 as SGHRS and CDR2 as YFSETQ. V lost 2 bases, J lost 3 bases, and 7 bases stayed unmatched. CDR3 sequence reads: CASSLAGTIYTGELFF. In nucleotides, the CDR3 is TGCGCCAGCAGCTTAGCCGGGACTATCTACACCGGGGAGCTGTTTTTT.

This clone was counted a single time. The CDR3 sequence is CASSVGDNPDTQYF. The CDR3, as DNA: TGTGCCAGCAGCGTAGGGGACAATCCAGATACGCAGTATTTT. This chain links TRBV9 with TRBJ2-3, with a weak D call TRBD1 (6 bases). CDR3 length: 14 residues. V was shortened by 0 bases and J by 4 bases, with 9 bases between the two germline ends. Germline V gives CDR1 SGDLS, CDR2 YYNGEE.

CDR3 DNA sequence: TGTGCCAGCAGCCGTGGGACAGGGCCTGCGGAGCAGTTCTTC. Its translation: CASSRGTGPAEQFF. The genes are TRBV11-3 and TRBJ2-1; TRBD1 aligns across 9 bases. With 5 bases clipped from V and 10 bases from J, the junction kept 9 bases outside the gene matches. Germline CDR1 reads SGHNT; CDR2 reads YENEEA. The CDR3 length is 14 residues.

The chain links TRBV2 to TRBJ2-7; D ambiguous. Deletions cut 2 bases from V and 1 base from J, with 9 bases between. The CDR3 is 14 amino acids. CDR1 and CDR2 (germline): SNHLY, FYNNEI. This chain's CDR3 is CASSEMVRSYEQYF. The CDR3 region has the DNA TGTGCCAGCAGTGAAATGGTCAGGTCCTACGAGCAGTACTTC.

The V gene is TRBV7-2, the J gene TRBJ2-2; possibly TRBD2 for D (7 bases). Trimming removed 5 bases from V and 4 bases from J, with 14 bases in between. The CDR3 has 15 amino acids. CDR1 and CDR2 from the germline V gene are SGHTA and FQGNSA. The CDR3 loop reads CASSAGGGPTGELFF. For the CDR3, the DNA is TGTGCCAGCAGCGCTGGGGGGGGGCCCACCGGGGAGCTGTTTTTT.

DNA for the CDR3: TGTGCCAGCAGAAAGACCGGGACAGGGCAAGAGACCCAGTACTTC. This gives the protein CASRKTGTGQETQYF. The chain has TRBV6-5 and TRBJ2-5; TRBD1 matches 9 bases. Looked up from germline, CDR1 is MNHEY and CDR2 is SVGAGI. V was clipped by 6 bases and J by 2 bases; unmatched bases: 7. The CDR3 contains 15 residues.

The sample holds a few counts of this clone. The V call is TRBV10-3, the J call TRBJ1-5; possible D gene TRBD1, 6 bases. Germline assignment: CDR1 ENHRY and CDR2 SYGVKD. Between the trimmed V and J ends, which lost 5 bases and 7 bases, there was a span of 12 bases. The CDR3 is 13 residues long. CDR3 nucleotide sequence: TGTGCCATCAGTCAAGGGGGATGGCAGCCCCAGCATTTT. Protein: CAISQGGWQPQHF.

The chain is built from TRBV4-2 and TRBJ1-2, with a possible D match to TRBD1 (5 bases). V gave up 6 bases and J gave up 8 bases, with 22 bases separating them. The CDR3 consists of 15 residues. Germline V gene lookup returns CDR1 LGHNA and CDR2 YNFKEQ. Here the CDR3 reads CASRFGQGDNLGYTF. CDR3 DNA: TGTGCCAGCAGATTTGGGCAGGGTGATAATCTGGGCTACACCTTC.

The V call is TRBV6-1, the J call TRBJ2-7, with 9 bases fitting TRBD2. V shed 2 bases, J shed 2 bases, and the junction held 4 bases outside the gene matches. The CDR3 totals 15 residues. CDR1 MNHNS and CDR2 SASEGT come from the germline V gene. The chain's CDR3 is CASSERERGAYEQYF. DNA of the CDR3: TGTGCCAGCAGTGAAAGGGAGCGGGGGGCCTACGAGCAGTACTTC.

The chain joins TRBV2 to TRBJ1-1, with 7 bases that match TRBD1. Trimming cost V 6 bases and J 5 bases; bases outside gene matches: 9. This CDR3 region has 14 residues. Germline CDR1 is SNHLY and CDR2 is FYNNEI. The CDR3 loop reads CASRKTGRGTEAFF. CDR3 DNA: TGTGCCAGCAGGAAGACAGGGAGAGGGACTGAAGCTTTCTTT.

The chain joins TRBV3-1 (or the pseudogene TRBV3-2) to TRBJ1-1, with D tentatively TRBD1 (5 bases). The CDR3 extends over 15 amino acids. Germline V gene lookup returns CDR1 LGHDT and CDR2 YNNKEL (reference sequence). V shed 1 base and J shed 1 base, with 10 bases lying between them. The CDR3 coding sequence is TGTGCCAGCAGCCAAGCAGCAGGGAAGAACACTGAAGCTTTCTTT. Translating gives CASSQAAGKNTEAFF.

The rearrangement joins TRBV19 to TRBJ1-5, with 9 positions matching TRBD1. The CDR3 totals 14 residues. The germline V gene has CDR1 LNHDA and CDR2 SQIVND (reference sequence). V was clipped by 9 bases and J by 5 bases; unmatched bases: 8. This chain's CDR3 is CASSWDREDQPQHF. The CDR3 DNA reads as TGTGCCAGCTCGTGGGACAGGGAAGATCAGCCCCAGCATTTT.

The chain uses TRBV7-6 and TRBJ1-3; possible D gene TRBD1, 5 bases. The V gene lost 2 bases and the J gene lost 0 bases, with 11 bases spanning the gap. Germline V gene sequence: CDR1 SGHVS, CDR2 FNYEAQ. The CDR3 length is 16 residues. The CDR3 nucleotides read TGTGCCAGCAGCTTAACGGACACCCACTCTGGAAACACCATATATTTT. Translating gives CASSLTDTHSGNTIYF.

The genes are TRBV19 and TRBJ2-3, with 8 bases that match TRBD2. V dropped 4 bases and J dropped 6; count of bases not matched to a gene: 9. Germline-derived CDR1 and CDR2 are LNHDA and SQIVND (reference sequence). The CDR3 has 15 amino acids. The CDR3 spells CASSTLSGGEDTQYF. In DNA, the CDR3 is TGTGCCAGTAGTACCTTGAGCGGGGGCGAGGATACGCAGTATTTT.

This sequence joins TRBV9 and TRBJ2-5; TRBD2 matches 9 bases. CDR1 and CDR2 (germline): SGDLS, YYNGEE. The CDR3 contains 15 residues. Trimming cost V 2 bases and J 5 bases; bases outside gene matches: 7. The CDR3 region has the DNA TGTGCCAGCAGCGTCCCCGGGACTAGCATGGAGACCCAGTACTTC. It encodes CASSVPGTSMETQYF.

The rearrangement uses TRBV7-6 and TRBJ1-5; D is uncertain. V was clipped by 0 bases and J by 0 bases, with 9 bases between them. The CDR3 is 16 amino acids. Germline loops: CDR1 SGHVS, CDR2 FNYEAQ. Here the CDR3 DNA reads TGTGCCAGCAGCTTAGCGCCGGGGAGTAGCAATCAGCCCCAGCATTTT. This codes for CASSLAPGSSNQPQHF.